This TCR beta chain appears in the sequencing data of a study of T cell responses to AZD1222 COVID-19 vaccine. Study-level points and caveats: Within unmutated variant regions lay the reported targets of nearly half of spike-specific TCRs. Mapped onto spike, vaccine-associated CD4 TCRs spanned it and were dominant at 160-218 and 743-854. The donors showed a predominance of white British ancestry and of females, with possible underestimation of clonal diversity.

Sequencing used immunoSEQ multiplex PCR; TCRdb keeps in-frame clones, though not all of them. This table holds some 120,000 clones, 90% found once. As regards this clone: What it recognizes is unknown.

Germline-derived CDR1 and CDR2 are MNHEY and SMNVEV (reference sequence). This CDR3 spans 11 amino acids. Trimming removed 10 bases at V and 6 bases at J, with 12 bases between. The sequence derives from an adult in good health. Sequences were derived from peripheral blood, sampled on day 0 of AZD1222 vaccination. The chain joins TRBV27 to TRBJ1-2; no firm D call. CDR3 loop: CAIPEGNGYTF. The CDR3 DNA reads TGTGCCATCCCCGAAGGGAATGGCTACACCTTC.